The 2 T cell receptor beta chains below come from one sample, sequenced in a study of T-cell reconstitution after alpha-beta-depleted transplantation in children. Construction of the TCRbeta library involved unique molecular identifiers. TCRdb passed the PCR reads through MiXCR, listing each CDR3 protein once. The repertoire holds over 550,000 distinct CDR3 sequences, with about 10% as singletons. This material consisted of PBMCs from the stem cell graft donor, taken from the stem cell graft. These receptor sequences come from a human donor who donated a stem cell graft to a child with acute myeloid leukemia.

The rearrangement uses TRBV6-4 and TRBJ2-3; 8 bases line up with TRBD1. The germline V gene has CDR1 MRHNA and CDR2 SNTAGT. The CDR3 totals 14 residues. V trimming: 6 bases; J trimming: 3 bases; junction bases outside the gene matches: 5. The chain's CDR3 is CASSVTGATDTQYF. CDR3 in DNA: TGTGCCAGCAGCGTGACAGGGGCAACAGATACGCAGTATTTT.

This clonotype was seen ten or more times. V and J are TRBV10-2 and TRBJ1-1; maybe TRBD1 (6 bases). Trimming left V 6 bases short and J 0 bases short, with 14 bases between. CDR1 is WSHSY and CDR2 is SAAADI in the germline V gene. This CDR3 is 15 amino acids long. The CDR3, as DNA: TGCGCCAGCAGAGAGACCGGGACACTGAACACTGAAGCTTTCTTT. This encodes CASRETGTLNTEAFF.